The following is a T cell receptor beta chain sequence with its context. Unique molecular identifiers were incorporated into the prepared TCRbeta library. TCRdb reprocessed the PCR reads with MiXCR, giving one entry per CDR3 protein. The table lists around 480,000 distinct CDR3 sequences, approximately 32% of them singletons. This entry is derived from a study of T-cell reconstitution after alpha-beta-depleted transplantation in children. The sequence came from a human donor who donated a stem cell graft to a child with aplastic anemia. The material was PBMCs from the stem cell graft donor, obtained from the stem cell graft.

CDR3 DNA sequence: TGTGCCAGCAGCTTAGATTGGGCGGCCACTAACTATGGCTACACCTTC. It is translated as CASSLDWAATNYGYTF. This chain uses TRBV11-2 with TRBJ1-2; no definite D call. Germline V lookup: CDR1 SGHAT, CDR2 FQNNGV. With 0 bases removed from V and 0 bases from J, the gap between germline ends came to 11 bases. The CDR3 runs to 16 residues.